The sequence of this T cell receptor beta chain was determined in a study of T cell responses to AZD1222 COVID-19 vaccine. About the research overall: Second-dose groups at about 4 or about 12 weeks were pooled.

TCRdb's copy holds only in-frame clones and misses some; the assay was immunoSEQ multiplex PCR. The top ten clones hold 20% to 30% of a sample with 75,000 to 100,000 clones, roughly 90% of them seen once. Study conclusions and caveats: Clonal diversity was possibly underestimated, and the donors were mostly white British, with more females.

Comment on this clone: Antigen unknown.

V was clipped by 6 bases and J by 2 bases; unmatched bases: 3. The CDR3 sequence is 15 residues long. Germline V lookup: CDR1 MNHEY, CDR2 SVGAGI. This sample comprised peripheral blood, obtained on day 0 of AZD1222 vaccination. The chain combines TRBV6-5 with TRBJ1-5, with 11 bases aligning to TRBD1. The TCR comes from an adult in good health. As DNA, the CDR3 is TGTGCCAGCAGGGGGACAGGGGGACGCAATCAGCCCCAGCATTTT. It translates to CASRGTGGRNQPQHF.